This entry lists 5 T cell receptor beta chains sequenced from one sample in a study of shared clonotypes between healthy human individuals. The assay was immunoSEQ multiplex PCR, and TCRdb's table has in-frame clones only and misses some. The data contain 950,000 to 1,300,000 clones, about 77% of them singletons. Sample: memory CD4+ T cells sorted from blood. The subset was: CD45RA-negative fraction. Receptors were obtained from a man in his late teens or twenties in good health.

This clone was counted a few times. This same CDR3 is encoded by further DNA sequences in the sample. V is TRBV19 and J is TRBJ1-1, with TRBD1 matching 7 bases. This CDR3 is built from 14 residues. V shed 4 bases and J 1 base; nucleotides not matched to a gene: 3. In germline, CDR1 is LNHDA, CDR2 SQIVND (reference sequence). In DNA form, the CDR3 reads TGTGCCAGTAGTAGGGACAGAGCGAACACTGAAGCTTTCTTT. This encodes CASSRDRANTEAFF. Full variable domain (remainder filled in from reference TRBV19 and TRBJ1-1): DGGITQSPKYLFRKEGQNVTLSCEQNLNHDAMYWYRQDPGQGLRLIYYSQIVNDFQKGDIAEGYSVSREKKESFPLTVTSAQKNPTAFYLCASSRDRANTEAFFGQGTRLTVV.

The chain has TRBV11-1 and TRBJ2-5; no definite D call. This CDR3 is built from 13 residues. The germline V gene has CDR1 SGHAT and CDR2 FQDESV (reference sequence). V was clipped by 2 bases and J by 7 bases, with 11 bases between them. DNA of the CDR3: TGTGCCAGCAGCTTAAGGTCTGTAACGACCCAGTACTTC. This translates into CASSLRSVTTQYF.

A remark on this clone: A far larger clone is one nucleotide away, so this likely arose from a read error. The V call is TRBV2, the J call TRBJ1-2; D is ambiguous. Germline V gene data show CDR1 as SNHLY and CDR2 as FYNNEI. There are 15 residues in the CDR3. Here the CDR3 DNA reads TGTGTCAGCAGTGATCTTTCACGAAGCACCTATGGCTACACCTTC. Amino acid sequence: CVSSDLSRSTYGYTF. Variable domain in full (rest from reference TRBV2 and TRBJ1-2): EPEVTQTPSHQVTQMGQEVILRCVPISNHLYFYWYRQILGQKVEFLVSFYNNEISEKSEIFDDQFSVERPDGSNFTLKIRSTKLEDSAMYFCVSSDLSRSTYGYTFGSGTRLTVV.

The V call is TRBV7-2, the J call TRBJ2-3, with D unclear. Germline-derived CDR1 and CDR2 are SGHTA and FQGNSA. V lost 1 base and J lost 2, with 10 bases in between. This CDR3 comprises 15 residues. CDR3 region: CASSLVLRSTDTQYF. CDR3 DNA sequence: TGTGCCAGCAGCTTAGTCCTTAGGTCCACAGATACGCAGTATTTT.

This chain uses TRBV14 with TRBJ2-5; the D is unclear. V shed 0 bases and J shed 1 base, with 12 bases lying between them. The CDR3 runs 16 residues. The germline CDR1 and CDR2 sequences are SGHDN and FVKESK. CDR3 sequence: CASSQEMGSFQETQYF. CDR3 DNA: TGTGCCAGCAGCCAAGAAATGGGTAGCTTCCAAGAGACCCAGTACTTC.